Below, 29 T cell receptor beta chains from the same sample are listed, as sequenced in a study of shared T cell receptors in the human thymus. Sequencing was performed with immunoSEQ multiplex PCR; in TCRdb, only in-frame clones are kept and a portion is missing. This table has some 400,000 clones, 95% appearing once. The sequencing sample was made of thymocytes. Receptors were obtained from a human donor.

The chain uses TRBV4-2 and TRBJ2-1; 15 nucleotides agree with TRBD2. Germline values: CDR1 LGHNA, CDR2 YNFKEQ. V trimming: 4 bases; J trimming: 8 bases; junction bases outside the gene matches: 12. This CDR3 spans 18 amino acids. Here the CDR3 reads CASSLRQGLAGGRYEQFF. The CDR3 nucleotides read TGTGCCAGCAGCCTTAGACAGGGACTAGCGGGAGGCAGATATGAGCAGTTCTTC.

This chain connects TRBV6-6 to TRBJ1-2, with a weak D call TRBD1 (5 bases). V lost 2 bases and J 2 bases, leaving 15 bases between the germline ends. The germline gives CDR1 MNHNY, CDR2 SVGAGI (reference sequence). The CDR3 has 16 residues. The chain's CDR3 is CASSYKPRRDNYGYTF. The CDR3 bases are TGTGCCAGCAGTTACAAGCCCCGAAGGGACAACTATGGCTACACCTTC.

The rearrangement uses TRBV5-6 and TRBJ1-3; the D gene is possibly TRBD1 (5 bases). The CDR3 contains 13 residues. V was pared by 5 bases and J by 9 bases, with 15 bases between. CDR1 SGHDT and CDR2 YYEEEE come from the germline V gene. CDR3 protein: CASRDGGTGTIYF. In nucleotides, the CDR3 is TGTGCCAGCAGGGACGGGGGTACGGGCACCATATATTTT.

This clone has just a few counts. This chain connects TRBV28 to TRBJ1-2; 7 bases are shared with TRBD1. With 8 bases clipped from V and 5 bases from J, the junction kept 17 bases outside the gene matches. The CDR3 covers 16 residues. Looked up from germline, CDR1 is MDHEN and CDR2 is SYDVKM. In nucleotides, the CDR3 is TGTGCCAGCGGCTTATTGGGGACAGCACCAATTTATGGCTACACCTTC. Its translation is CASGLLGTAPIYGYTF.

CDR3 DNA: TGTGCCAGCAGGAGGGGGGTGGACACTGAAGCTTTCTTT. Its protein is CASRRGVDTEAFF. V usage is TRBV6-5 and J usage is TRBJ1-1, with a possible D match to TRBD1 (6 bases). In germline, CDR1 is MNHEY, CDR2 SVGAGI. The germline V and J ends were trimmed by 6 bases and 3 bases, with 11 bases remaining between them. This CDR3 is 13 amino acids long.

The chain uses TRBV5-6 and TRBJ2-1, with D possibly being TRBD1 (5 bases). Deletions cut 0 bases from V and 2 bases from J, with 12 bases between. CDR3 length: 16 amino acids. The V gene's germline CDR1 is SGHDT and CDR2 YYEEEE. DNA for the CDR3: TGTGCCAGCAGCTTGGGCGTCAGGGTGGCCTACAATGAGCAGTTCTTC. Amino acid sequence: CASSLGVRVAYNEQFF.

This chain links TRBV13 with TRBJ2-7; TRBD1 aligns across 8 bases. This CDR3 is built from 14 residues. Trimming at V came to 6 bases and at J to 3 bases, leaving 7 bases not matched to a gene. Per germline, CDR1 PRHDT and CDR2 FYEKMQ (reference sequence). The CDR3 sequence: CASRRTGNRYEQYF. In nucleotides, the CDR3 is TGTGCCAGCAGAAGGACAGGGAACCGCTACGAGCAGTACTTC.

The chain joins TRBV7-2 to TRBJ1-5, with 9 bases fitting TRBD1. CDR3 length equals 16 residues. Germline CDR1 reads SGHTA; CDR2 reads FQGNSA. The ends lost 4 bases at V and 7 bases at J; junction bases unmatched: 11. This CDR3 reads CASSSVPQGAGQPQHF. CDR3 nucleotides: TGTGCCAGCAGCTCCGTCCCACAGGGGGCAGGACAGCCCCAGCATTTT. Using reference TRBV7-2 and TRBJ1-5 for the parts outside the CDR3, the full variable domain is GAGVSQSPSNKVTEKGKDVELRCDPISGHTALYWYRQSLGQGLEFLIYFQGNSAPDKSGLPSDRFSAERTGGSVSTLTIQRTQQEDSAVYLCASSSVPQGAGQPQHFGDGTRLSIL.

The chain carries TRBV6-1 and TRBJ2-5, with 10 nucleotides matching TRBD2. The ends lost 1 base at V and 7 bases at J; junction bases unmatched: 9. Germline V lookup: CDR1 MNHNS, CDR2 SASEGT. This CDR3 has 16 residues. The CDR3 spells CASSEGTSGTAGTQYF. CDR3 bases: TGTGCCAGCAGTGAAGGGACTAGCGGAACCGCGGGGACCCAGTACTTC.

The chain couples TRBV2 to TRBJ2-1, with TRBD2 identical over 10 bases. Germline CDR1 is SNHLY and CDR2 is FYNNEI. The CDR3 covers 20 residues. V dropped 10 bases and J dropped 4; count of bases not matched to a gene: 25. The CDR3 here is CAITPIGLADPTGYYNEQFF. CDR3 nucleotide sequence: TGTGCCATTACGCCGATAGGACTAGCGGACCCTACGGGGTATTACAATGAGCAGTTCTTC.

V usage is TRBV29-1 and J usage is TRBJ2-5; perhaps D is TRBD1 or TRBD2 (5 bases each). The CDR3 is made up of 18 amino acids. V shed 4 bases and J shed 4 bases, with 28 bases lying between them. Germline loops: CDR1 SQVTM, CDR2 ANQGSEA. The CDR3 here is CSVAAGIGDGFVRETQYF. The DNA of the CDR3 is TGCAGCGTTGCCGCCGGTATAGGGGACGGGTTTGTTCGAGAGACCCAGTACTTC. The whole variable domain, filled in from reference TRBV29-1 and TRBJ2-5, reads SAVISQKPSRDICQRGTSLTIQCQVDSQVTMMFWYRQQPGQSLTLIATANQGSEATYESGFVIDKFPISRPNLTFSTLTVSNMSPEDSSIYLCSVAAGIGDGFVRETQYFGPGTRLLVL.

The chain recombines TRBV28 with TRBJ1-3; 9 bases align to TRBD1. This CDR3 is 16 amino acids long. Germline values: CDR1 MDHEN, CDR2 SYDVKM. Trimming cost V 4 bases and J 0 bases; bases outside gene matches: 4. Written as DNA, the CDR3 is TGTGCCAGCAGTTCCCCGGACAGGGGCTCTGGAAACACCATATATTTT. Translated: CASSSPDRGSGNTIYF.

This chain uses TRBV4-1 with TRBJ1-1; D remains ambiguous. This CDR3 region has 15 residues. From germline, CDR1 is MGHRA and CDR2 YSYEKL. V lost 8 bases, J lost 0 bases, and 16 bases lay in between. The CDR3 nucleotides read TGCGCCAGCTTAACGGACGAGGGTCTGAACACTGAAGCTTTCTTT. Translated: CASLTDEGLNTEAFF.

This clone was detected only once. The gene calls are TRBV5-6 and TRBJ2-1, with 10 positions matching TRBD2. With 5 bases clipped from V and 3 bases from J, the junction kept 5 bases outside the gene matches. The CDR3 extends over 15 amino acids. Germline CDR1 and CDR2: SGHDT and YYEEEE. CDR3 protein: CASSLAGGFYNEQFF. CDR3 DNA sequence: TGTGCCAGCAGTTTAGCGGGAGGCTTCTACAATGAGCAGTTCTTC.

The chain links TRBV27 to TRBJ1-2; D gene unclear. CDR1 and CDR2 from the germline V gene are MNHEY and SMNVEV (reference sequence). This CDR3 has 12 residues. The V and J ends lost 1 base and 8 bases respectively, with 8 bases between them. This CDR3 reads CASSLCKKGYTF. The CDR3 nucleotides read TGTGCCAGCAGTTTATGTAAGAAGGGCTACACCTTC.

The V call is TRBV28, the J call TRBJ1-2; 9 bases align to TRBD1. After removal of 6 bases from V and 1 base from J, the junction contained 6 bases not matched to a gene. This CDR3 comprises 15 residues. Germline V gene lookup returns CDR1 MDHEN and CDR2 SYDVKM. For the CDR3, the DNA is TGTGCCAGCAGCCAACAGGGGGCTCGTAACTATGGCTACACCTTC. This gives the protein CASSQQGARNYGYTF.

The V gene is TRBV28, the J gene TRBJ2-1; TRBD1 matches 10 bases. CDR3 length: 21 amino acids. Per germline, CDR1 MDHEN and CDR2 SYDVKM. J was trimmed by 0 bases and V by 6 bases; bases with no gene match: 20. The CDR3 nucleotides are TGTGCCAGCAGCTGCACCCGACCGGGACAGGGGAGGGGTAGCTCCTACAATGAGCAGTTCTTC. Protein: CASSCTRPGQGRGSSYNEQFF.

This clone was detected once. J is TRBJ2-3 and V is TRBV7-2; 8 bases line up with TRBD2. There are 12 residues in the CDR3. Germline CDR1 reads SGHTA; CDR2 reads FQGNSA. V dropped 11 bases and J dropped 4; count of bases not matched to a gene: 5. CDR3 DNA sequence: TGTGCCTCCCGAGCGGGAGCAGATACGCAGTATTTT. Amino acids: CASRAGADTQYF.

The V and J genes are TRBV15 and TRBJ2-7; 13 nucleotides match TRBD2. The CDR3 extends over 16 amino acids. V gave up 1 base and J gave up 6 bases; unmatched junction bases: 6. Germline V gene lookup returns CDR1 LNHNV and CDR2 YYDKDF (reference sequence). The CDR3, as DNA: TGTGCCACCAGCAGAGTTCGGACTAGCGGGAGAGTCGAGCAGTACTTC. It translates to CATSRVRTSGRVEQYF.

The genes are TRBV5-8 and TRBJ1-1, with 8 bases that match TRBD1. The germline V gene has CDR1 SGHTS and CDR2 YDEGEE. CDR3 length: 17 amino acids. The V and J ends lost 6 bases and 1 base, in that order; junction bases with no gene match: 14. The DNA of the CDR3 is TGTGCCAGCATCCTTCCCAGGACAGGGAGCCGGAACACTGAAGCTTTCTTT. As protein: CASILPRTGSRNTEAFF.

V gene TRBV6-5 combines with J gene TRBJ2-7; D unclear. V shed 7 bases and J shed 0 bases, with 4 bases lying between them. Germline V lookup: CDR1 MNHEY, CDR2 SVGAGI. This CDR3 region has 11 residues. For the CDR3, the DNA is TGTGCCAGCATTAACTCCTACGAGCAGTACTTC. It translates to CASINSYEQYF.

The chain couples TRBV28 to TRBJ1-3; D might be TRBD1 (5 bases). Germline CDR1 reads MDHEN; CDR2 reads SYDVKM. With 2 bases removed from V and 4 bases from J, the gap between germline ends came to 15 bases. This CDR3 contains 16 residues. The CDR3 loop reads CASSLLNEGPGNTIYF. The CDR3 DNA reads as TGTGCCAGCAGTTTACTCAATGAGGGACCAGGAAACACCATATATTTT.

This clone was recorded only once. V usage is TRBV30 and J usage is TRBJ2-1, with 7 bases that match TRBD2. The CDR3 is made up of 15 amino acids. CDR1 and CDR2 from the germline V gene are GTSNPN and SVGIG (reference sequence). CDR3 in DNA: TGTGCTCGCGCTCGGGGGGAGGGCTCCTACAATGAGCAGTTCTTC. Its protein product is CARARGEGSYNEQFF.

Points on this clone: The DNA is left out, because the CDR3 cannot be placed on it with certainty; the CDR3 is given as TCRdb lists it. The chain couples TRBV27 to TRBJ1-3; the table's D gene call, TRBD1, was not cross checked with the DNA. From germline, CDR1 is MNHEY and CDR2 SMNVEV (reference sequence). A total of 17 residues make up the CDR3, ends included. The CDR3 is CASSSSDRGPSGNTIYF.

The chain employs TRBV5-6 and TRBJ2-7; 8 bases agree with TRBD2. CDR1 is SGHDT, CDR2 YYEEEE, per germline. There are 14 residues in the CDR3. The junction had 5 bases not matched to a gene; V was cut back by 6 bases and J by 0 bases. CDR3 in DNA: TGTGCCAGCACCGGGCGGGGGGACTCCTACGAGCAGTACTTC. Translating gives CASTGRGDSYEQYF.

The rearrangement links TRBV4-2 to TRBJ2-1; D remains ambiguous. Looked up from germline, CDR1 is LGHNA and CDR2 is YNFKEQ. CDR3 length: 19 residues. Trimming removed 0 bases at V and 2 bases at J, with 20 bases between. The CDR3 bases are TGTGCCAGCAGCCAAGACCCCCATCGACCAGTTCAACCCTACAATGAGCAGTTCTTC. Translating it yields CASSQDPHRPVQPYNEQFF.

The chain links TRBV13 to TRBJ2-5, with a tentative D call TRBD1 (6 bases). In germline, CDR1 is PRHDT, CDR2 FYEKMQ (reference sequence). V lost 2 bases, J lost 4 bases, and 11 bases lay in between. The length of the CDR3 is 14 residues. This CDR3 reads CASSLRLGGETQYF. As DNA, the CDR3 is TGTGCCAGCAGCTTACGGCTAGGGGGAGAGACCCAGTACTTC.

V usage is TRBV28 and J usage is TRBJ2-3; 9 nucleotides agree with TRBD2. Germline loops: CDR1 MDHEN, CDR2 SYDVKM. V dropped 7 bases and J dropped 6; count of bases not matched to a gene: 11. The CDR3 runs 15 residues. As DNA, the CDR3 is TGTGCCAGCAATCCAGCGGGAGGCCCGGGGGATACGCAGTATTTT. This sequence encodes CASNPAGGPGDTQYF.

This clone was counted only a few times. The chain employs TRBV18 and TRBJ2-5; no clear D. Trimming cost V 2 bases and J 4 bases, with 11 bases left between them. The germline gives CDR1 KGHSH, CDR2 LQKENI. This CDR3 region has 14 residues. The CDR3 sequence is CASSPYPPGETQYF. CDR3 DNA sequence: TGTGCCAGCTCACCATACCCCCCGGGAGAGACCCAGTACTTC.